This T cell receptor beta chain appears in the sequencing data of a study of T cells after posttransplantation cyclophosphamide. Study-level results: TRB overlap between skin or GI tissue T cells and blood was limited. Donor CD8+ memory clones often dominated recipient blood repertoires at later times. After PTCy, TRB diversity resembled that of CNI/methotrexate controls.

Produced via immunoSEQ multiplex PCR; TCRdb's table is partial and in-frame only. The sample carries roughly 30,000 clones, about 91% recorded once. Note on this clone: Its antigen is unknown.

The CDR3 has 15 amino acids. Germline trimming cut 4 bases from V and 7 bases from J; bases unmatched to any gene: 5. Germline V gene lookup returns CDR1 SEHNR and CDR2 FQNEAQ (reference sequence). The naive gate required viable CD3+CD4+ or CD3+CD8+ cells with CCR7+CD45RA+CD45RO-CD95-CD27+CD28+ phenotype. This related bone marrow graft donor gave peripheral blood on the day of marrow donation. The sequence derives from a young man in good health and a related stem cell transplant donor. The chain employs TRBV7-9 and TRBJ2-1, with 12 bases lining up with TRBD2. Sequenced: naive CD4+ T cells sorted from blood. CDR3 protein: CASSWTSGVYNEQFF. The CDR3 DNA reads as TGTGCCAGCAGCTGGACTAGCGGGGTGTATAATGAGCAGTTCTTC.